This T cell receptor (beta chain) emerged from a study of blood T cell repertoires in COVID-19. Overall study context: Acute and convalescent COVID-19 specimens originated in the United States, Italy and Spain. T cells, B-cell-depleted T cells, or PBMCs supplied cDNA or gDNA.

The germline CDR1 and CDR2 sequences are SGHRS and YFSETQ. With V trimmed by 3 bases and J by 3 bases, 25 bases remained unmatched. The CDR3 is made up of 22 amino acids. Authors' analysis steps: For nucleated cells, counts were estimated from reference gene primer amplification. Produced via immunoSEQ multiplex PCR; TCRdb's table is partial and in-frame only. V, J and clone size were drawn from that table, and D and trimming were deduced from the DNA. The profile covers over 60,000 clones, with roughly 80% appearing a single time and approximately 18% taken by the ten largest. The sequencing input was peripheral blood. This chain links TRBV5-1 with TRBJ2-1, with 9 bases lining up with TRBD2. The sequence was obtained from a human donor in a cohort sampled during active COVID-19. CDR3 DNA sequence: TGCGCCAGCAGCTGGCCTCGGGTCCAGCTAGCGGGGCGGACGAGAAACTACAATGAGCAGTTCTTC. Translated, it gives CASSWPRVQLAGRTRNYNEQFF.